What follows is one TCR beta chain and its context. Its antigen is still unknown. CDR1 is MNHEY and CDR2 is SVGEGT in the germline V gene. This CDR3 region has 14 residues. Trimming pared 0 bases from V and 4 bases from J, leaving 9 bases between. The data belong to a study of T cell responses to AZD1222 COVID-19 vaccine. Whole-study findings and limits: Scientists sampled the repertoires only once the peak T cell response had passed. An increase in Spike-specific TCR breadth and depth was observed after two AZD1222 doses. Spike was spanned by vaccine-associated CD4 TCRs, with dominance at 160-218 and 743-854.

Assay used: immunoSEQ multiplex PCR; TCRdb lists only in-frame clones, some missing. The sample comprises about 75,000 clones, about nine tenths of which are singletons, and 9% to 10% rests with the top ten. Sample: peripheral blood, taken 28 days after the second dose of the MenACWY control vaccine. This clonotype was obtained from an adult who received the MenACWY meningococcal vaccine as a control. This chain joins TRBV6-2 or TRBV6-3 and TRBJ1-2, with D unclear. The CDR3 region has the DNA TGTGCCAGCAGTTACTCGCGGTTAGGCTATGGCTACACCTTC. Translated: CASSYSRLGYGYTF.